This passage covers 19 T cell receptor beta chains from one sample sequenced in a study of cytomegalovirus exposure and HLA in healthy donors. PCR used 60 Vbeta primers and 13 Jbeta primers. Repertoires were generated with immunoSEQ multiplex PCR, while TCRdb's copy carries only in-frame clones and drops some. The data contain tens of thousands of clones, 82% of them singletons. The sample comprised PBMCs. The receptors were gathered from a man aged 50-59 years in good health and CMV-seronegative.

The rearrangement uses TRBV2 and TRBJ1-2; D remains ambiguous. Trimming took 4 bases from V and 2 from J, leaving 5 bases between them. The CDR3 is 12 residues long. Germline CDR1 is SNHLY and CDR2 is FYNNEI. Here the CDR3 DNA reads TGTGCCAGCAGTGTTCAGAACTATGGCTACACCTTC. It encodes CASSVQNYGYTF.

V gene TRBV6-5 combines with J gene TRBJ2-7; 12 positions agree with TRBD1. Trimming removed 2 bases from V and 4 bases from J; junction bases left unmatched: 3. This CDR3 is built from 15 residues. Looked up from germline, CDR1 is MNHEY and CDR2 is SVGAGI. The CDR3 region has the DNA TGTGCCAGCAGTTACGGGACAGGGGGCCAGTACGAGCAGTACTTC. Translation: CASSYGTGGQYEQYF.

The CDR3 bases are TGTGCCAGCAGCGCGCTAGCGGGGGGGCTCAACGAGCAGTACTTC. This gives the protein CASSALAGGLNEQYF. The V and J genes are TRBV7-3 and TRBJ2-7, with 12 bases aligning to TRBD2. Germline trimming cut 5 bases from V and 5 bases from J; bases unmatched to any gene: 7. Germline V gene sequence: CDR1 SGHTA, CDR2 FQGTGA. The CDR3 sequence is 15 residues long.

V is TRBV7-7 and J is TRBJ2-2, with TRBD2 matching over 8 bases. The trim removed 3 bases at V and 4 bases at J, leaving 7 bases unmatched. CDR1 and CDR2 (germline): SSHAT, FNYEAQ (reference sequence). This CDR3 comprises 16 residues. This chain's CDR3 is CASSFLSGGGTGELFF. The CDR3 DNA follows: TGTGCCAGCAGCTTTTTAAGCGGGGGCGGCACCGGGGAGCTGTTTTTT.

CDR3 nucleotide sequence: TGTGCCAGCAGCCCAAATGGCTTGGGACTAGCGGGGGGGGCTAGCACAGATACGCAGTATTTT. Amino acids: CASSPNGLGLAGGASTDTQYF. The chain employs TRBV7-3 and TRBJ2-3, with 16 positions matching TRBD2. CDR1 SGHTA and CDR2 FQGTGA come from the germline V gene. The CDR3 is 21 residues long. The junction had 14 bases not matched to a gene; V was cut back by 5 bases and J by 0 bases.

The rearrangement joins TRBV7-6 to TRBJ2-2; weak D call: TRBD1 (6 bases). V gave up 6 bases and J gave up 5 bases, with 19 bases separating them. Germline assignment: CDR1 SGHVS and CDR2 FNYEAQ. CDR3 size: 16 residues. The CDR3 protein is CASSLRYQGLTGELFF. DNA for the CDR3: TGTGCCAGCAGTCTTAGATATCAGGGGTTGACCGGGGAGCTGTTTTTT.

The V call is TRBV27, the J call TRBJ2-5; maybe TRBD2 (7 bases). The germline V gene has CDR1 MNHEY and CDR2 SMNVEV (reference sequence). The V gene lost 3 bases and the J gene lost 5 bases, with 10 bases spanning the gap. This CDR3 is 13 amino acids long. CDR3 DNA: TGTGCCAGCAGTTTGGGAGGGGGGGAGACCCAGTACTTC. It translates to CASSLGGGETQYF.

CDR3 DNA: TGTGCCAGCAGCTTAGGGACAGGGAACACTGAAGCTTTCTTT. Protein product: CASSLGTGNTEAFF. The chain carries TRBV7-8 and TRBJ1-1, with 7 positions matching TRBD1. J lost 1 base, V lost 1 base, and 0 bases had no gene match. This CDR3 is 14 amino acids long. Germline CDR1 and CDR2: SGHVS and FQNEAQ.

The chain couples TRBV27 to TRBJ2-3; D possibly corresponds to TRBD1 (6 bases). This CDR3 comprises 16 residues. CDR1 MNHEY and CDR2 SMNVEV come from the germline V gene (reference sequence). V gave up 4 bases and J gave up 4 bases, with 18 bases separating them. CDR3 nucleotides: TGTGCCAGCAGTTCGTCGTCGACAGGTCTCGCAGATACGCAGTATTTT. This sequence encodes CASSSSSTGLADTQYF.

This rearrangement joins TRBV4-2 to TRBJ1-2; TRBD1 matches 12 bases. The J segment lost 6 bases and the V segment lost 2 bases, leaving 16 bases of the junction unmatched. The CDR3 has 19 amino acids. CDR1 and CDR2 from the germline V gene are LGHNA and YNFKEQ. DNA of the CDR3: TGTGCCAGCAGCCAACTGGTTGACAGAGGGACAGGGGGCGTTCATGGCTACACCTTC. Its protein product is CASSQLVDRGTGGVHGYTF.

This sequence joins TRBV13 and TRBJ2-7; D might be TRBD2 (7 bases). V was pared by 5 bases and J by 1 base, with 27 bases between. This CDR3 region has 19 residues. Per the germline V gene, CDR1 is PRHDT and CDR2 is FYEKMQ (reference sequence). CDR3 loop: CASSAVGGPRQGRSYEQYF. The CDR3 nucleotides are TGTGCCAGCAGCGCCGTCGGGGGGCCTCGGCAGGGGAGGTCCTACGAGCAGTACTTC. Full variable domain (remainder filled in from reference TRBV13 and TRBJ2-7): AAGVIQSPRHLIKEKRETATLKCYPIPRHDTVYWYQQGPGQDPQFLISFYEKMQSDKGSIPDRFSAQQFSDYHSELNMSSLELGDSALYFCASSAVGGPRQGRSYEQYFGPGTRLTVT.

The chain uses TRBV7-2 and TRBJ2-5; weak D call: TRBD1 (6 bases). Trimming left V 7 bases short and J 2 bases short, with 14 bases between. The CDR3 runs 14 residues. In germline, CDR1 is SGHTA, CDR2 FQGNSA. The CDR3 coding sequence is TGTGCCAGCACTCCGGACAGCAGACAAGAGACCCAGTACTTC. Its translation: CASTPDSRQETQYF.

The V call is TRBV9, the J call TRBJ2-1; 7 bases agree with TRBD2. V lost 4 bases to trimming and J lost 4 bases; unmatched junction nucleotides: 8. The CDR3 spans 15 residues. CDR1 is SGDLS, CDR2 YYNGEE, per germline. CDR3 sequence reads: CASSLGRGGYNEQFF. CDR3 nucleotides: TGTGCCAGCAGCCTTGGTCGCGGGGGATACAATGAGCAGTTCTTC. Together with reference TRBV9 and TRBJ2-1, the CDR3 gives the full variable domain: DSGVTQTPKHLITATGQRVTLRCSPRSGDLSVYWYQQSLDQGLQFLIQYYNGEERAKGNILERFSAQQFPDLHSELNLSSLELGDSALYFCASSLGRGGYNEQFFGPGTRLTVL.

The chain joins TRBV7-2 to TRBJ1-3; 10 bases agree with TRBD1. CDR1 is SGHTA, CDR2 FQGNSA, per germline. Germline trimming cut 5 bases from V and 3 bases from J; bases unmatched to any gene: 4. This CDR3 is built from 15 residues. The CDR3 nucleotides read TGTGCCAGCAGCCAGGACAGGGGGTATGGAAACACCATATATTTT. Protein product: CASSQDRGYGNTIYF.

This chain uses TRBV27 with TRBJ1-6, with a weak D call TRBD1 (5 bases). This CDR3 has 15 amino acids. Between the trimmed V and J ends, which lost 3 bases and 10 bases, there was a span of 16 bases. Germline CDR1 MNHEY, CDR2 SMNVEV (reference sequence). CDR3 coding DNA: TGTGCCAGCAGTTTGGTTGCAGGGCTAGGGTCACCCCTCCACTTT. The encoded protein is CASSLVAGLGSPLHF.

The table lists this clone with a count of one. The chain combines TRBV19 with TRBJ2-3; 7 bases agree with TRBD2. CDR1 and CDR2 (germline): LNHDA, SQIVND (reference sequence). V was pared by 3 bases and J by 6 bases, with 9 bases of the junction left unmatched. This CDR3 spans 15 amino acids. CDR3: CASSILGLSGDTQYF. The DNA of the CDR3 is TGTGCCAGTAGTATCCTTGGGCTTAGCGGGGATACGCAGTATTTT.

This sequence joins TRBV6-1 and TRBJ2-5, with a weak D call TRBD1 (6 bases). V gave up 1 base and J gave up 5 bases, with 11 bases separating them. The V gene's germline CDR1 is MNHNS and CDR2 SASEGT. The length of the CDR3 is 14 residues. The CDR3 reads CASSEERGTETQYF. CDR3 bases: TGTGCCAGCAGTGAAGAGAGGGGGACGGAGACCCAGTACTTC.

The V gene is TRBV10-3, the J gene TRBJ2-7, with 7 bases identical to TRBD1. The trim removed 2 bases at V and 5 bases at J, leaving 6 bases unmatched. Per germline, CDR1 ENHRY and CDR2 SYGVKD. The CDR3 has 14 amino acids. The CDR3 bases are TGTGCCATCAGTGAGGACAGGGAGCACCACGAGCAGTACTTC. Translated: CAISEDREHHEQYF.

This clone was seen just once. The chain joins TRBV13 to TRBJ1-3; TRBD1 might be the D (5 bases). Trimming stripped 3 bases from V and 0 bases from J, with 15 bases between. This CDR3 is 17 amino acids long. CDR1 and CDR2 from the germline V gene are PRHDT and FYEKMQ (reference sequence). In nucleotides, the CDR3 is TGTGCCAGCAGCTTGCGGGGGATGGGGAACTCTGGAAACACCATATATTTT. This encodes CASSLRGMGNSGNTIYF.